This entry lists 25 T cell receptor beta chains sequenced from one sample in a study of blood T cell repertoires in COVID-19. Data came from immunoSEQ multiplex PCR; TCRdb stores just in-frame clones and leaves some out. The sample has tens of thousands of clones, around 88% seen once; the top ten hold approximately 4.8%. The sequenced material came from peripheral blood. These receptor sequences come from a man in his 60s with acute or convalescent COVID-19.

The chain combines TRBV4-1 with TRBJ2-3; TRBD2 aligns across 9 bases. Germline V gene lookup returns CDR1 MGHRA and CDR2 YSYEKL. The junction had 10 bases not matched to a gene; V was cut back by 4 bases and J by 2 bases. The CDR3 is 17 residues long. The CDR3 here is CASSPLIAGVHTDTQYF. The CDR3 coding sequence is TGCGCCAGCAGCCCTCTGATAGCGGGAGTCCACACAGATACGCAGTATTTT.

This chain uses TRBV28 with TRBJ1-2, with D maybe TRBD1 (6 bases). The V gene's germline CDR1 is MDHEN and CDR2 SYDVKM. The CDR3 has 13 amino acids. Trimming shortened V by 4 bases and J by 7 bases, and 13 bases separated the two germline ends. For the CDR3, the DNA is TGTGCCAGCAGTTCTAGGGGGTCGGTTGGCTACACCTTC. As protein: CASSSRGSVGYTF.

The chain recombines TRBV5-1 with TRBJ2-1; D is possibly TRBD2 (5 bases). V lost 4 bases and J 9 bases, leaving 14 bases between the germline ends. The CDR3 extends over 13 amino acids. Germline V gene data show CDR1 as SGHRS and CDR2 as YFSETQ. The chain's CDR3 is CASSLGRRSEQFF. CDR3 coding DNA: TGCGCCAGCAGCCTCGGACGGAGGAGTGAGCAGTTCTTC.

This chain uses TRBV7-8 with TRBJ1-1; D remains unclear. The CDR3 is made up of 13 amino acids. Trimming shortened V by 3 bases and J by 1 base, and 6 bases separated the two germline ends. Germline CDR1 is SGHVS and CDR2 is FQNEAQ. The CDR3 loop is CASSFRGNTEAFF. CDR3 sequence (DNA): TGTGCCAGCAGCTTTCGCGGGAACACTGAAGCTTTCTTT.

The chain joins TRBV27 to TRBJ1-4; D unresolved. Trimming stripped 7 bases from V and 5 bases from J, with 11 bases between. Germline-derived CDR1 and CDR2 are MNHEY and SMNVEV (reference sequence). The CDR3 totals 13 residues. The DNA of the CDR3 is TGTGCCAGCAAAAAGGGAGGGAATGAAAAACTGTTTTTT. Its translation: CASKKGGNEKLFF.

The chain recombines TRBV3-1 (or the pseudogene TRBV3-2) with TRBJ1-1; 7 bases are a match to TRBD1. J gave up 4 bases and V 4 bases, and 9 bases lay outside the gene matches. Germline V CDR1 and CDR2: LGHDT, YNNKEL (reference sequence). The CDR3 is made up of 15 amino acids. The CDR3 region is CASSPHRGVGTEAFF. CDR3 DNA: TGTGCCAGCAGCCCTCACAGGGGTGTGGGCACTGAAGCTTTCTTT.

The chain recombines TRBV19 with TRBJ2-6; 9 bases match TRBD2. This CDR3 region has 15 residues. The V segment lost 7 bases and the J segment 2 bases; nucleotides outside the gene matches: 3. CDR1 is LNHDA, CDR2 SQIVND, per germline (reference sequence). CDR3: CASMKREAGANVLTF. The DNA of the CDR3 is TGTGCCAGTATGAAGCGGGAGGCTGGGGCCAACGTCCTGACTTTC.

The CDR3 protein is CATSSGGGGYGYTF. CDR3 DNA sequence: TGTGCCACCAGCTCTGGGGGCGGAGGCTATGGCTACACCTTC. This chain uses TRBV24-1 with TRBJ1-2; a possible D gene is TRBD1 (6 bases). The CDR3 runs to 14 residues. Trimming shortened V by 7 bases and J by 4 bases, and 15 bases separated the two germline ends. The germline V gene has CDR1 KGHDR and CDR2 SFDVKD.

This chain connects TRBV4-1 to TRBJ2-5; 11 bases fit TRBD2. The CDR3 has 16 amino acids. Germline V CDR1 and CDR2: MGHRA, YSYEKL. Trimming at V came to 4 bases and at J to 5 bases, leaving 9 bases not matched to a gene. The CDR3 nucleotides are TGCGCCAGCAGCCCTTACGGACTAGCGGGCGGCGAGACCCAGTACTTC. It translates to CASSPYGLAGGETQYF.

V usage is TRBV30 and J usage is TRBJ2-7, with 12 positions matching TRBD1. Trimming took 2 bases from V and 4 from J; bases not matched to a gene: 6. The CDR3 totals 15 residues. From germline, CDR1 is GTSNPN and CDR2 SVGIG (reference sequence). CDR3 in amino acids: CAWSTGTGGRYEQYF. The CDR3 nucleotides are TGTGCCTGGAGTACCGGGACAGGGGGCAGGTACGAGCAGTACTTC.

For the CDR3, the DNA is TGCGCCAGCAGTCGGACAGGGGCCGACCAAGCTTTCTTT. Translated: CASSRTGADQAFF. The rearrangement joins TRBV10-1 to TRBJ1-1; 9 bases align to TRBD1. After removal of 5 bases from V and 9 bases from J, the junction contained 7 bases not matched to a gene. The CDR3 is made up of 13 amino acids. In germline, CDR1 is WNHNN, CDR2 SYGVQD (reference sequence).

The chain's CDR3 is CASSHTSGLGQETQYF. The CDR3 region has the DNA TGTGCCAGCAGCCACACTAGCGGACTGGGGCAAGAGACCCAGTACTTC. This sequence joins TRBV4-2 and TRBJ2-5, with 8 bases aligning to TRBD2. The V and J ends lost 3 bases and 2 bases, in that order; junction bases with no gene match: 8. Germline V gene lookup returns CDR1 LGHNA and CDR2 YNFKEQ. The CDR3 covers 16 residues.

J is TRBJ2-2 and V is TRBV2, with TRBD1 matching over 9 bases. With V trimmed by 6 bases and J by 6 bases, 8 bases remained unmatched. The CDR3 runs 15 residues. Germline V gene data show CDR1 as SNHLY and CDR2 as FYNNEI. The CDR3 spells CASRPTGGAAGELFF. CDR3 coding DNA: TGTGCCAGCAGGCCAACAGGGGGCGCCGCCGGGGAGCTGTTTTTT.

The chain combines TRBV3-1 (or the pseudogene TRBV3-2) with TRBJ1-4; TRBD1 agrees at 7 bases. CDR3 length: 17 residues. V lost 1 base, J lost 4 bases, and 9 bases stayed unmatched. Germline lookup yields CDR1 LGHDT and CDR2 YNNKEL (reference sequence). The CDR3 reads CASSQVSLQGYNEKLFF. The CDR3 DNA is TGTGCCAGCAGCCAAGTGAGCTTACAGGGGTATAATGAAAAACTGTTTTTT.

This chain uses TRBV19 with TRBJ1-2, with D possibly matching TRBD1 (5 bases). V was shortened by 10 bases and J by 4 bases, with 13 bases between the two germline ends. Germline V gene data show CDR1 as LNHDA and CDR2 as SQIVND (reference sequence). This CDR3 comprises 12 residues. The CDR3 region is CATSTGPYGYTF. In nucleotides, the CDR3 is TGTGCCACATCAACAGGTCCCTATGGCTACACCTTC.

V and J are TRBV7-2 and TRBJ1-5; a weak D match, TRBD1 (5 bases). V lost 5 bases and J 6 bases, leaving 11 bases between the germline ends. The CDR3 spans 13 residues. Germline loops: CDR1 SGHTA, CDR2 FQGNSA. CDR3 region: CASSIRVGQPQHF. CDR3 DNA: TGTGCCAGCAGCATCAGGGTAGGTCAGCCCCAGCATTTT.

The chain employs TRBV4-1 and TRBJ2-3, with 8 nucleotides matching TRBD2. The CDR3 has 17 amino acids. V dropped 6 bases and J dropped 6; count of bases not matched to a gene: 17. CDR1 and CDR2 from the germline V gene are MGHRA and YSYEKL. Written as DNA, the CDR3 is TGCGCCAGCAGGCTTAATCCGACTAGCGCCCGAGGGGATACGCAGTATTTT. Amino acids: CASRLNPTSARGDTQYF.

The chain is built from TRBV4-1 and TRBJ2-7; 9 nucleotides align to TRBD1. The V gene end was trimmed by 8 bases and the J gene end by 0 bases; junction bases not matched to a gene: 2. The germline gives CDR1 MGHRA, CDR2 YSYEKL. The CDR3 is made up of 13 amino acids. The CDR3 is CASGQGTSYEQYF. The CDR3 nucleotides read TGCGCCAGCGGACAGGGGACCTCCTACGAGCAGTACTTC.

The chain joins TRBV11-3 to TRBJ2-5; 14 bases are a match to TRBD2. J lost 5 bases, V lost 4 bases, and 6 bases had no gene match. The CDR3 sequence is 16 residues long. Per the germline V gene, CDR1 is SGHNT and CDR2 is YENEEA. The CDR3 coding sequence is TGTGCCAGCAGCTCCGGGACTAGCGGGAGTTGGGAGACCCAGTACTTC. Its translation is CASSSGTSGSWETQYF.

The chain combines TRBV5-1 with TRBJ2-7; D is unresolved. The germline V and J ends were trimmed by 2 bases and 2 bases, with 11 bases remaining between them. CDR1 SGHRS and CDR2 YFSETQ come from the germline V gene. The CDR3 contains 14 residues. The CDR3 here is CASSLAGTPYEQYF. In nucleotides, the CDR3 is TGCGCCAGCAGCTTAGCAGGTACCCCCTACGAGCAGTACTTC. The complete variable domain, with remaining parts taken from reference TRBV5-1 and TRBJ2-7, reads KAGVTQTPRYLIKTRGQQVTLSCSPISGHRSVSWYQQTPGQGLQFLFEYFSETQRNKGNFPGRFSGRQFSNSRSEMNVSTLELGDSALYLCASSLAGTPYEQYFGPGTRLTVT.

The chain links TRBV10-3 to TRBJ2-1, with 10 bases matching TRBD2. CDR3 length: 19 amino acids. Trimming took 5 bases from V and 5 from J; bases not matched to a gene: 18. The germline V gene encodes CDR1 ENHRY and CDR2 SYGVKD. The CDR3 here is CAISFSGTSASAMNNEQFF. The CDR3 DNA follows: TGTGCCATCAGTTTTTCCGGGACTAGCGCCTCCGCTATGAACAATGAGCAGTTCTTC.

This clone appeared once. The chain carries TRBV5-1 and TRBJ2-7, with D tentatively TRBD2 (5 bases). V lost 0 bases and J 1 base, leaving 11 bases between the germline ends. Per germline, CDR1 SGHRS and CDR2 YFSETQ. CDR3 length: 15 amino acids. Here the CDR3 DNA reads TGCGCCAGCAGCTTGGGGGCTAGCCGATCCTACGAGCAGTACTTC. Protein product: CASSLGASRSYEQYF.

The chain recombines TRBV7-9 with TRBJ2-5; TRBD1 aligns across 7 bases. The CDR3 loop spans 14 amino acids. Germline V lookup: CDR1 SEHNR, CDR2 FQNEAQ (reference sequence). J lost 1 base, V lost 4 bases, and 3 bases had no gene match. The CDR3 here is CASSYRTGQETQYF. The CDR3 coding sequence is TGTGCCAGCAGCTACCGGACAGGCCAAGAGACCCAGTACTTC.

Only one count was recorded for this clone. The chain has TRBV2 and TRBJ2-1, with TRBD2 matching over 8 bases. The V gene's germline CDR1 is SNHLY and CDR2 FYNNEI. The CDR3 contains 17 residues. J lost 0 bases, V lost 5 bases, and 9 bases had no gene match. The CDR3: CASSRDRGGSSYNEQFF. CDR3 nucleotides: TGTGCCAGCAGTCGGGACCGGGGGGGAAGCTCCTACAATGAGCAGTTCTTC.

This rearrangement joins TRBV2 to TRBJ2-5, with D perhaps matching TRBD2 (5 bases). The germline V gene encodes CDR1 SNHLY and CDR2 FYNNEI. The CDR3 has 11 residues. Trimming left V 6 bases short and J 5 bases short, with 7 bases between. The CDR3 DNA reads TGTGCCAGCAGCAGGAGGGAGACCCAGTACTTC. Protein product: CASSRRETQYF.